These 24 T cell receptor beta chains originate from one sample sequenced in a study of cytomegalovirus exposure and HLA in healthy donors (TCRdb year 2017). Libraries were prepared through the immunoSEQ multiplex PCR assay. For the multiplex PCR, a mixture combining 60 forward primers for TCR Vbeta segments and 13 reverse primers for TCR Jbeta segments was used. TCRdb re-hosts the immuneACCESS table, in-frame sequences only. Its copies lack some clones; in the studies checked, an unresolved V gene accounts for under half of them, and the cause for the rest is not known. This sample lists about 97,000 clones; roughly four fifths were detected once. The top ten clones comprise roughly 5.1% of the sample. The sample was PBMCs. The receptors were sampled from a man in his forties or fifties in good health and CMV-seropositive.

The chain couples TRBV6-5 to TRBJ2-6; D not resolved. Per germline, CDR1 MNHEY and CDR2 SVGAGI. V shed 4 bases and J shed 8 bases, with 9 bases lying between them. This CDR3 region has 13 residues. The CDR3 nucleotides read TGTGCCAGCAGTTCCCGTTCCCCCAACGTCCTGACTTTC. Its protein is CASSSRSPNVLTF.

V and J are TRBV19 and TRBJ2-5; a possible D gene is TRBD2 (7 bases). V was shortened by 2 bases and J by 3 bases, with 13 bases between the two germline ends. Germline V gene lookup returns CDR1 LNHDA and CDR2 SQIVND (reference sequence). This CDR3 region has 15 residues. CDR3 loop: CASSIPRGAKETQYF. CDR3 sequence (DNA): TGTGCCAGTAGTATACCCCGGGGGGCCAAAGAGACCCAGTACTTC.

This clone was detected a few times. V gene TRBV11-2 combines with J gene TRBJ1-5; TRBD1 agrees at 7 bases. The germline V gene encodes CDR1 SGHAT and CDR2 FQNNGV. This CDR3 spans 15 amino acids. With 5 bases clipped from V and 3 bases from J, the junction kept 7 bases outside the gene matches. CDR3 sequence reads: CASSSGTAYNQPQHF. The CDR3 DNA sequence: TGTGCCAGCAGCAGTGGGACAGCCTACAATCAGCCCCAGCATTTT.

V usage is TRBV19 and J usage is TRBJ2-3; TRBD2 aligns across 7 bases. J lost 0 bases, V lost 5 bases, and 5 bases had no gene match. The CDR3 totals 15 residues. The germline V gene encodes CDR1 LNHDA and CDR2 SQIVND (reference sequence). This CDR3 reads CASSLKRGSTDTQYF. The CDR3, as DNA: TGTGCCAGTAGTTTAAAGCGGGGCAGCACAGATACGCAGTATTTT. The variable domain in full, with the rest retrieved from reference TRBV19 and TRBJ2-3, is DGGITQSPKYLFRKEGQNVTLSCEQNLNHDAMYWYRQDPGQGLRLIYYSQIVNDFQKGDIAEGYSVSREKKESFPLTVTSAQKNPTAFYLCASSLKRGSTDTQYFGPGTRLTVL.

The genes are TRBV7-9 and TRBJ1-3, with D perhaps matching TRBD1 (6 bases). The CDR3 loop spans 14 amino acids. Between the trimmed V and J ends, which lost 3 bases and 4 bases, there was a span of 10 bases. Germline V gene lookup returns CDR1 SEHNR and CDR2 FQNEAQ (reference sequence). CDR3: CASSFAGAGNTIYF. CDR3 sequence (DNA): TGTGCCAGCAGCTTCGCAGGGGCAGGAAACACCATATATTTT.

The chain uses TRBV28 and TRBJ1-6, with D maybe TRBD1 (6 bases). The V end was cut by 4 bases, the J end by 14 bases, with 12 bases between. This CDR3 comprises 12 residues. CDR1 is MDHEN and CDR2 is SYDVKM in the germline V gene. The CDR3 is CASSSQGLALHF. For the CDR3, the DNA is TGTGCCAGCAGTTCGCAGGGGTTGGCCCTCCACTTT.

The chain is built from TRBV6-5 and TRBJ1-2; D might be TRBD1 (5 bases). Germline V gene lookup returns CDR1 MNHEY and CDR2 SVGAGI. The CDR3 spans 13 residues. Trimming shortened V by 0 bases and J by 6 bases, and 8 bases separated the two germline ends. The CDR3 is CASSYSKGNGYTF. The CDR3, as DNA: TGTGCCAGCAGTTACTCGAAGGGGAATGGCTACACCTTC.

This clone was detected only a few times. CDR3 nucleotide sequence: TGTGCCAGCAGCTTAGATCCCTCGGTTGGGGAGCACTACAATGAGCAGTTCTTC. Protein: CASSLDPSVGEHYNEQFF. The chain combines TRBV11-3 with TRBJ2-1; D is perhaps TRBD2 (5 bases). Per the germline V gene, CDR1 is SGHNT and CDR2 is YENEEA. Trimming pared 0 bases from V and 3 bases from J, leaving 18 bases between. This CDR3 is 18 amino acids long.

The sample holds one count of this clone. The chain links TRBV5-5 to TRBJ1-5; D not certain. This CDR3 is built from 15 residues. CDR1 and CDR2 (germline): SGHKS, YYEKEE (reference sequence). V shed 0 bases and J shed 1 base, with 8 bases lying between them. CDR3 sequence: CASSLVGFSNQPQHF. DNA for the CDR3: TGTGCCAGCAGCTTGGTGGGCTTCAGCAATCAGCCCCAGCATTTT.

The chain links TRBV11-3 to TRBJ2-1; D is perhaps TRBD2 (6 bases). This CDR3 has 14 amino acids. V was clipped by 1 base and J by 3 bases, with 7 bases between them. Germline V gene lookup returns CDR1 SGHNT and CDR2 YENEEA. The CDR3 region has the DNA TGTGCCAGCAGCTTAGGGACTAACTACAATGAGCAGTTCTTC. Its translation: CASSLGTNYNEQFF.

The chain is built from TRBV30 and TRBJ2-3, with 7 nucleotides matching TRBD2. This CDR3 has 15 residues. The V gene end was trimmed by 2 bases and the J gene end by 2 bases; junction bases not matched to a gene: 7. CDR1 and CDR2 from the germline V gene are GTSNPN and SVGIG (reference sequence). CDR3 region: CAWSTERGYTDTQYF. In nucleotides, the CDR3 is TGTGCCTGGAGTACGGAGCGGGGATACACAGATACGCAGTATTTT.

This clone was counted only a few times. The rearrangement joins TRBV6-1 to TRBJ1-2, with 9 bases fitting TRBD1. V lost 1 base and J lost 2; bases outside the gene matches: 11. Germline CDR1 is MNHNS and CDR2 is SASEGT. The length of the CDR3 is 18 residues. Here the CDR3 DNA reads TGTGCCAGCAGTGAAGTCCCGGGACAGGGTGGAGGAAACTATGGCTACACCTTC. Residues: CASSEVPGQGGGNYGYTF.

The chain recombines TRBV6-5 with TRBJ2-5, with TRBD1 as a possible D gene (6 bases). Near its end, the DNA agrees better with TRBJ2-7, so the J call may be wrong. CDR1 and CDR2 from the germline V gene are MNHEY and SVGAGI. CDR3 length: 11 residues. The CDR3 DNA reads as TGTGCCAGCAGCACAGGGAACGAGCAGTACTTC. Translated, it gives CASSTGNEQYF.

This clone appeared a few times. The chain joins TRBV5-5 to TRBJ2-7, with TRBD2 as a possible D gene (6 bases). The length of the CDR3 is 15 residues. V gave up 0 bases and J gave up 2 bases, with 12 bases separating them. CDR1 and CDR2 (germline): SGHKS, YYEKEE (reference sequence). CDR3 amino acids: CASSLGASSAYEQYF. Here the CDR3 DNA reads TGTGCCAGCAGCTTGGGGGCGTCTAGCGCCTACGAGCAGTACTTC.

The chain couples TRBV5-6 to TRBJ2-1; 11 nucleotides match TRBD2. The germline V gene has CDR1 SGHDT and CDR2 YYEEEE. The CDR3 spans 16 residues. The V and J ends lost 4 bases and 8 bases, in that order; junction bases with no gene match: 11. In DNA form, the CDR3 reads TGTGCCAGCAGCCCCGTAGCGGGGGGGCGGTCTGATGAGCAGTTCTTC. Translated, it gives CASSPVAGGRSDEQFF.

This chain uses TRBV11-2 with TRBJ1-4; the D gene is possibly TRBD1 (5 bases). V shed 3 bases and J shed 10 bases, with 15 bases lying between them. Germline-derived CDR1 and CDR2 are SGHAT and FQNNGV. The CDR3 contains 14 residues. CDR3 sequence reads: CASSFVGGGGKLFF. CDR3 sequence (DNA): TGTGCCAGCAGCTTTGTCGGGGGGGGAGGAAAACTGTTTTTT.

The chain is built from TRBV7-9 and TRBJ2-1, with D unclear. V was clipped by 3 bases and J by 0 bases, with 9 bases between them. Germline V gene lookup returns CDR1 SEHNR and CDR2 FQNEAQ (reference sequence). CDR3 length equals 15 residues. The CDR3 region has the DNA TGTGCCAGCAGCTTCGCTTCGAGCTCCTACAATGAGCAGTTCTTC. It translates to CASSFASSSYNEQFF. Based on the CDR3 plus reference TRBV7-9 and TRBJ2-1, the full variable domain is DTGVSQNPRHKITKRGQNVTFRCDPISEHNRLYWYRQTLGQGPEFLTYFQNEAQLEKSRLLSDRFSAERPKGSFSTLEIQRTEQGDSAMYLCASSFASSSYNEQFFGPGTRLTVL.

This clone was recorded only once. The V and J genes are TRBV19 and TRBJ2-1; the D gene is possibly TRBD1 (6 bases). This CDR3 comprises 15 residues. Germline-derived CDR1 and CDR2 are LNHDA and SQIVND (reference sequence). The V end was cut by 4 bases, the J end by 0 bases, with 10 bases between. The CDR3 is CASSKDRRSYNEQFF. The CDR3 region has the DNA TGTGCCAGTAGTAAAGACAGGCGCTCCTACAATGAGCAGTTCTTC.

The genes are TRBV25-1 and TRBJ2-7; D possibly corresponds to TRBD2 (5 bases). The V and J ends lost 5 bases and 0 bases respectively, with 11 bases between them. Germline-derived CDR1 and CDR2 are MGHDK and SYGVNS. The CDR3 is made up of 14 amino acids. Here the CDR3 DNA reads TGTGCCAGCAGTCAAGGGAGCAGCTCCTACGAGCAGTACTTC. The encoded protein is CASSQGSSSYEQYF.

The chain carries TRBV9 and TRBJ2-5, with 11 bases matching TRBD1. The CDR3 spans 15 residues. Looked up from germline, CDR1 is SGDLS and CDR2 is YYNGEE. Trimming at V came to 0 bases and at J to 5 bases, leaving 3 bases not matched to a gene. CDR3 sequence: CASSVGTGGSETQYF. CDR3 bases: TGTGCCAGCAGCGTAGGGACAGGGGGCTCCGAGACCCAGTACTTC.

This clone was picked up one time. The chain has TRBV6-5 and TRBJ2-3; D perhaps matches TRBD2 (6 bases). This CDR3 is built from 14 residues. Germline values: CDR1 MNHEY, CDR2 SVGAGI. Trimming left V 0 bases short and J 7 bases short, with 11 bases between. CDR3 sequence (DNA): TGTGCCAGCAGTTACTCCCGACTAGACAATACGCAGTATTTT. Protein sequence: CASSYSRLDNTQYF.

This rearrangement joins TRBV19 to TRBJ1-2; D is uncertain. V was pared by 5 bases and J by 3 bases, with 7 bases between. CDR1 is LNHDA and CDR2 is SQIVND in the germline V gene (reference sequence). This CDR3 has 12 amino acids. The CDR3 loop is CASSALDYGYTF. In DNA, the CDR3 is TGTGCCAGTAGTGCCCTAGACTATGGCTACACCTTC.

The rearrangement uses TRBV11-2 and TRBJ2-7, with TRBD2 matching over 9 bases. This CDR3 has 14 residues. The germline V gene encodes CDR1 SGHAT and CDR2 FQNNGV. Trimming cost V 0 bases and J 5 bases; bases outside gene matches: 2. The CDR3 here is CASSLDERGDEQYF. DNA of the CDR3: TGTGCCAGCAGCTTAGATGAGCGGGGGGACGAGCAGTACTTC.

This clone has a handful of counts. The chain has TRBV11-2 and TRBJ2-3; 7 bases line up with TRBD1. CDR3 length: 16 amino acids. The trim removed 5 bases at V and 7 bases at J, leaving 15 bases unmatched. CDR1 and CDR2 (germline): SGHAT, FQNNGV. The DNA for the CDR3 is TGTGCCAGCAGCATCATCGGGACAGCAATACCGCATACGCAGTATTTT. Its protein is CASSIIGTAIPHTQYF.